These 23 T cell receptor beta chains came from one sample sequenced in a study of tumor-infiltrating lymphocytes in primary liver carcinoma. Germline DNA was also extracted, with blood RNA taken from unsorted whole blood. Researchers generated TCR beta cDNA from roughly 500 ng of total RNA, relying on a constant-region primer. Libraries covering TCR beta were generated through three nested multiplex PCR rounds (using a slightly modified ARM-PCR). It was with TRBV1-TRBV30 forward primers and a C-beta reverse primer that the first two PCR rounds were run, at about 10 cycles each. TCRdb reprocessed the multiplex PCR reads via MiXCR and lists one record per CDR3 protein. The table includes about 200,000 distinct CDR3 sequences, 65% detected once. Input material: peripheral blood. The receptor set was obtained from a woman aged 55-69 years with primary liver carcinoma and hepatitis B virus infection.

Note on this clonotype: A much larger clone differs by one base, so this may be a read error. The genes are TRBV5-6 and TRBJ2-3; 9 bases are shared with TRBD2. This CDR3 contains 15 residues. Trimming at V came to 1 base and at J to 5 bases, leaving 5 bases not matched to a gene. Germline-derived CDR1 and CDR2 are SGHDT and YYEEEE. The CDR3 spells CASSLILAGIDTQYF. CDR3 nucleotides: TGTGCCAGCAGCTTGATACTAGCGGGCATAGATACGCAGTATTTT. Full variable domain (rest looked up from reference TRBV5-6 and TRBJ2-3): DAGVTQSPTHLIKTRGQQVTLRCSPKSGHDTVSWYQQALGQGPQFIFQYYEEEERQRGNFPDRFSGHQFPNYSSELNVNALLLGDSALYLCASSLILAGIDTQYFGPGTRLTVL.

Points on this clonotype: An end of the junction does not agree with germline; a read error may underlie this. The chain uses TRBV12-3 or TRBV12-4 and TRBJ1-2, with a possible D match to TRBD1 (5 bases). The CDR3 has 14 amino acids. The CDR3 sequence is CASTSDRWSYGYTF. The CDR3 DNA is TGTGCTAGCACTTCAGACAGATGGTCCTATGGCTACACCTTC.

To note about this clonotype: The germline gene is not matched at one end of the junction; a read error may be the cause. The rearrangement uses TRBV6-5 and TRBJ1-1; possibly TRBD1 for D (6 bases). The CDR3 runs to 15 residues. In germline, CDR1 is MNHEY, CDR2 SVGAGI. CDR3 in amino acids: CASSYSPQGYTEVFF. The CDR3 DNA sequence: TGTGCCAGCAGTTATTCCCCACAGGGTTACACTGAAGTTTTCTTT.

This clonotype occurred once. This may be a read error: a much more frequent sequence differs by one nucleotide. The rearrangement uses TRBV12-3 or TRBV12-4 and TRBJ2-1, with D possibly matching TRBD2 (7 bases). CDR3 length equals 17 residues. The CDR3 protein is CASRKGGRQLSYNGQFF. As DNA, the CDR3 is TGTGCCAGCAGGAAGGGGGGGAGACAGCTATCCTACAATGGGCAGTTCTTC.

As for this clonotype: A much larger clone lies a single base off, so this may be a read error. The rearrangement links TRBV4-1 to TRBJ2-1; 9 bases match TRBD2. Germline V lookup: CDR1 MGHRA, CDR2 YSYEKL. CDR3 size: 19 residues. CDR3 residues: CASSPIFRPSGDSYNGQFF. The CDR3 nucleotides are TGCGCCAGCAGCCCGATTTTCCGCCCTAGCGGGGACTCCTACAATGGGCAGTTCTTC.

To note about this clonotype: This sequence may be a read error, since a much larger clone differs from it by one base. The chain uses TRBV29-1 and TRBJ2-3; 7 bases are a match to TRBD2. The V segment lost 4 bases and the J segment 7 bases; nucleotides outside the gene matches: 11. This CDR3 contains 14 residues. Per germline, CDR1 SQVTM and CDR2 ANQGSEA. The CDR3 reads CSVGVGGSRNTQYF. The DNA of the CDR3 is TGCAGCGTTGGTGTGGGAGGGTCCAGGAATACGCAGTATTTT.

The chain couples TRBV23-1 to TRBJ2-2; no reliable D call. TRBV23-1 is labeled an ORF, and its function is uncertain. There are 11 residues in the CDR3. The V end was cut by 1 base, the J end by 13 bases, with 7 bases between. The CDR3 coding sequence is TGCGCCAGCAGTCAATTTTGGAGGCTGTTTTTT. Amino acid sequence: CASSQFWRLFF.

The chain is built from TRBV29-1 and TRBJ1-1, with D perhaps matching TRBD1 (5 bases). Germline V gene data show CDR1 as SQVTM and CDR2 as ANQGSEA. The CDR3 spans 13 residues. V lost 7 bases and J 10 bases, leaving 22 bases between the germline ends. The CDR3: CSARAGGDIGAFF. In nucleotides, the CDR3 is TGCAGCGCCCGGGCCGGGGGAGACATTGGAGCTTTCTTT.

Details on this clonotype: The junction departs from the called germline gene at one end, perhaps through a read error. CDR3 protein: CTSSLGGDEQFF. The CDR3 nucleotides read TGTACCAGCAGCTTAGGGGGAGATGAGCAGTTCTTC. The chain has TRBV11-2 and TRBJ2-1, with a possible D match to TRBD1 (6 bases). The CDR3 runs to 12 residues. Germline loops: CDR1 SGHAT, CDR2 FQNNGV.

To note about this clonotype: A single base separates this from a much larger clone, so it may be a read error. The J gene is TRBJ2-7, the V gene TRBV6-1; D not certain. Germline CDR1 and CDR2: MNHNS and SASEGT. The CDR3 consists of 11 residues. V lost 4 bases, J lost 2 bases, and 3 bases lay in between. Here the CDR3 DNA reads TGTGCCAGCAGTGGAGCCTACGAGCAGTACTTC. As protein: CASSGAYEQYF.

Comment on this clonotype: A single base separates this from a much larger clone, so it may be a read error. The chain has TRBV28 and TRBJ2-3, with TRBD2 matching 11 bases. The V gene's germline CDR1 is MDHEN and CDR2 SYDVKM. CDR3 length: 16 residues. The junction had 6 bases not matched to a gene; V was cut back by 4 bases and J by 3 bases. The CDR3 nucleotides read TGTGCCAGCAGTTGGGAGACTAGCGGGATGACAGATACGCAGTATTTT. Amino acid sequence: CASSWETSGMTDTQYF. Full variable domain (outside the CDR3, taken from reference TRBV28 and TRBJ2-3): DVKVTQSSRYLVKRTGEKVFLECVQDMDHENMFWYRQDPGLGLRLIYFSYDVKMKEKGDIPEGYSVSREKKERFSLILESASTNQTSMYLCASSWETSGMTDTQYFGPGTRLTVL.

A word on this clonotype: A much more abundant neighbour one base away suggests this may be a read error. The chain couples TRBV6-2 or TRBV6-3 to TRBJ1-2, with D unclear. Trimming removed 5 bases at V and 8 bases at J, with 15 bases between. Germline CDR1 reads MNHEY; CDR2 reads SVGEGT. There are 13 residues in the CDR3. DNA of the CDR3: TGTGCCAGCAGTCCCCCGAGTCAGAGGGGCTACACCTTC. This sequence encodes CASSPPSQRGYTF.

This clonotype turned up a few times. This chain joins TRBV11-2 and TRBJ2-7; 8 bases map to TRBD2. After removal of 7 bases from V and 0 bases from J, the junction contained 14 bases not matched to a gene. This CDR3 is built from 17 residues. Germline CDR1 reads SGHAT; CDR2 reads FQNNGV. The CDR3 reads CASTPTYTGTSSYEQYF. The CDR3 nucleotides are TGTGCCAGCACTCCAACTTATACAGGGACTAGCTCCTACGAGCAGTACTTC.

Turning to this clonotype: With a much larger clone just one base away, this may be a read error. The chain carries TRBV5-1 and TRBJ1-1; D is uncertain. This CDR3 has 13 residues. V lost 0 bases to trimming and J lost 8 bases, with 11 bases between them. Germline values: CDR1 SGHRS, CDR2 YFSETQ. The CDR3 nucleotides read TGCGCCAGCAGCTTGGGTGCAACCACCGAAGCTTTCTTT. Its protein product is CASSLGATTEAFF.

This chain connects TRBV5-1 to TRBJ1-1, with TRBD1 as a possible D gene (6 bases). The germline CDR1 and CDR2 sequences are SGHRS and YFSETQ. This CDR3 has 16 amino acids. V gave up 4 bases and J gave up 1 base, with 17 bases separating them. The CDR3 DNA follows: TGCGCCAGCAGCAGGACAGTCCTTAGCGGGAACACTGAAGCTTTCTTT. It yields the protein CASSRTVLSGNTEAFF.

Only one count was recorded for this clonotype. An end of the junction does not agree with germline; a read error may underlie this. The J gene is TRBJ2-1, the V gene TRBV11-2, with D perhaps TRBD2 (6 bases). This CDR3 region has 15 residues. Germline assignment: CDR1 SGHAT and CDR2 FQNNGV. Here the CDR3 DNA reads TGTGCCCGCAGCTTAGAGGGAGGAAGTATCGGTGAGCGGCTCTTC. This encodes CARSLEGGSIGERLF.

Points on this clonotype: This could be a read error, since a much larger clone is one nucleotide away. The V call is TRBV6-5, the J call TRBJ2-7; tentative D call: TRBD1 (6 bases). Germline CDR1 and CDR2: MNHEY and SVGAGI. The ends were cut back, 6 bases at V and 1 base at J, with 16 bases in the middle. The CDR3 is made up of 15 amino acids. The CDR3 loop is CASSKTFRGSYEQYF. The CDR3 nucleotides read TGTGCCAGCAGCAAGACCTTCAGGGGATCCTACGAGCAGTACTTC.

This clonotype was seen ten or more times. A much bigger clone sits one base away, suggesting this may be a read error. Because it lacks the conserved phenylalanine or tryptophan at the end, this CDR3 is likely a read error. The V call is TRBV11-2, the J call TRBJ2-3; 12 bases align to TRBD2. The trim removed 4 bases at V and 2 bases at J, leaving 4 bases unmatched. The germline gives CDR1 SGHAT, CDR2 FQNNGV. This CDR3 contains 16 residues. In DNA form, the CDR3 reads TGTGCCAGCAGCTCTGGACTAGCGGGGCACACAGATACGCAGTATCTT. Translation: CASSSGLAGHTDTQYL.

At least ten counts were recorded for this clonotype. The chain employs TRBV6-5 and TRBJ1-2; 9 nucleotides line up with TRBD1. With V trimmed by 6 bases and J by 7 bases, 6 bases remained unmatched. The CDR3 is 13 amino acids. The germline V gene encodes CDR1 MNHEY and CDR2 SVGAGI. The CDR3 sequence: CASSRGTGSGYTF. Written as DNA, the CDR3 is TGTGCCAGCAGCCGGGGGACAGGGAGTGGCTACACCTTC.

This clonotype was detected only a few times. Compared with germline, one end of the junction differs, possibly owing to a read error. The V call is TRBV11-2, the J call TRBJ2-1, with 10 bases aligning to TRBD2. The CDR3 loop spans 18 amino acids. Germline V gene lookup returns CDR1 SGHAT and CDR2 FQNNGV. As DNA, the CDR3 is TGTGCTAGCAGCTCTTATCGACTTTCTAGCGGGGGTTTCAATGAGGAGTCCTTC. Translated: CASSSYRLSSGGFNEESF.

Regarding this clonotype: A read error may produce the germline difference seen at one junction end. The chain employs TRBV12-3 or TRBV12-4 and TRBJ2-3; 7 bases line up with TRBD2. CDR3 length equals 15 residues. CDR3 DNA sequence: TGTGCCAGGAGTTTCGGGCGGGAGCACACAGATACACAGTATTTT. This translates into CARSFGREHTDTQYF.

A word on this clonotype: An end of the junction differs from the germline gene, which may be a read error. The V and J genes are TRBV28 and TRBJ1-1, with a possible D match to TRBD1 (5 bases). CDR1 MDHEN and CDR2 SYDVKM come from the germline V gene. The CDR3 has 15 residues. DNA for the CDR3: TGTGCAAGCGGGTCGTCACTCGGCCAGGGCACTGAAGCGTTCTTT. Its translation: CASGSSLGQGTEAFF.

As regards this clonotype: A much larger clonotype is one base distant, so this may be a read error. The chain couples TRBV6-5 to TRBJ1-2; maybe TRBD1 (6 bases). Deletions cut 6 bases from V and 1 base from J, with 15 bases between. The CDR3 contains 15 residues. Germline-derived CDR1 and CDR2 are MNHEY and SVGAGI. For the CDR3, the DNA is TGTGCCAGCAGGGGGGCAGAGCGACGTAACTATGGCTACACCTTC. This gives the protein CASRGAERRNYGYTF.